Following are 6 T cell receptor beta chains from one sample sequenced in a study of control samples from healthy donors and cancer patients. This table comes from immunoSEQ multiplex PCR, and its TCRdb copy is limited to in-frame clones, with some not included. The data hold roughly 130,000 clones, with more than 70% observed a single time. What was sequenced was blood. Receptor source: a man in his fifties or sixties in good health.

The chain carries TRBV3-1 (or the pseudogene TRBV3-2) and TRBJ1-2; the match to TRBD1 covers 8 bases. CDR3 size: 13 residues. The J segment lost 8 bases and the V segment lost 8 bases, leaving 10 bases of the junction unmatched. Germline values: CDR1 LGHDT, CDR2 YNNKEL (reference sequence). CDR3: CASGRAGGGGYTF. The CDR3 DNA reads TGTGCCAGCGGTCGGGCAGGGGGCGGAGGCTACACCTTC.

The genes are TRBV7-6 and TRBJ2-3; D remains unclear. The V gene lost 8 bases and the J gene lost 0 bases, with 12 bases spanning the gap. The CDR3 is made up of 14 amino acids. The germline gives CDR1 SGHVS, CDR2 FNYEAQ. The CDR3 loop reads CASVEGLSTDTQYF. The CDR3 DNA sequence: TGTGCCAGCGTAGAAGGCCTTAGCACAGATACGCAGTATTTT.

This chain links TRBV15 with TRBJ2-5; D is possibly TRBD1 or TRBD2 (5 bases each). This CDR3 region has 15 residues. CDR1 LNHNV and CDR2 YYDKDF come from the germline V gene (reference sequence). Trimming pared 1 base from V and 9 bases from J, leaving 18 bases between. The CDR3 region has the DNA TGTGCCACCAGCAGAGGCCGGGACCCCTTTGTTTCCCAGTACTTC. It translates to CATSRGRDPFVSQYF.

The chain links TRBV27 to TRBJ1-2; no definite D call. Germline V gene lookup returns CDR1 MNHEY and CDR2 SMNVEV (reference sequence). The CDR3 contains 14 residues. Trimming took off 2 bases at V and 5 bases at J, with 12 bases between the two ends. This CDR3 reads CASSLRADLYGYTF. The CDR3, as DNA: TGTGCCAGCAGTTTAAGGGCGGACCTTTATGGCTACACCTTC.

The chain employs TRBV7-2 and TRBJ2-2, with 8 nucleotides matching TRBD2. There are 16 residues in the CDR3. The trim removed 1 base at V and 6 bases at J, leaving 7 bases unmatched. Looked up from germline, CDR1 is SGHTA and CDR2 is FQGNSA. CDR3 sequence: CASSLVGTSFAGELFF. The CDR3 DNA is TGTGCCAGCAGCTTAGTTGGGACTAGTTTCGCCGGGGAGCTGTTTTTT. The whole variable domain, filled in from reference TRBV7-2 and TRBJ2-2, reads GAGVSQSPSNKVTEKGKDVELRCDPISGHTALYWYRQSLGQGLEFLIYFQGNSAPDKSGLPSDRFSAERTGGSVSTLTIQRTQQEDSAVYLCASSLVGTSFAGELFFGEGSRLTVL.

This clone has a single count. The genes are TRBV19 and TRBJ1-1; a weak D match, TRBD1 (5 bases). The germline CDR1 and CDR2 sequences are LNHDA and SQIVND (reference sequence). This CDR3 is built from 15 residues. V lost 7 bases and J lost 0, with 15 bases in between. CDR3 coding DNA: TGTGCCAGTACTCTAAGGGGACCGCTGAACACTGAAGCTTTCTTT. It encodes CASTLRGPLNTEAFF.